The next 19 T cell receptor beta chains were all read from a single sample in a study of blood T cell repertoires in COVID-19. The data were produced by immunoSEQ multiplex PCR, yet TCRdb's version contains in-frame clones alone and is incomplete. This table holds 97,000 or so clones, more than 75% found once. The sequencing sample was made of peripheral blood. Receptors originate from a man between 45 and 60 years old with active or convalescent COVID-19.

The J gene is TRBJ1-1, the V gene TRBV5-1; D perhaps matches TRBD1 (5 bases). Per germline, CDR1 SGHRS and CDR2 YFSETQ. The CDR3 covers 14 residues. The V end lost 3 bases, the J end lost 1 base, and 10 bases lay between the germline ends. Written as DNA, the CDR3 is TGCGCCAGCAGCTCGAATCAGGGGAACACTGAAGCTTTCTTT. Translation: CASSSNQGNTEAFF.

This clone was observed a handful of times. In DNA form, the CDR3 reads TGTGCCAGTAGTATGCAGCGGAAAGAGACCCAGTACTTC. Translating it yields CASSMQRKETQYF. The chain is built from TRBV19 and TRBJ2-5; D may be TRBD2 (5 bases). The CDR3 spans 13 residues. The V end was cut by 3 bases, the J end by 3 bases, with 8 bases between. The V gene's germline CDR1 is LNHDA and CDR2 SQIVND (reference sequence).

This clone came up once. The gene calls are TRBV19 and TRBJ1-2; no reliable D call. Germline V gene lookup returns CDR1 LNHDA and CDR2 SQIVND (reference sequence). The CDR3 is made up of 14 amino acids. Trimming removed 6 bases from V and 0 bases from J, with 11 bases in between. Here the CDR3 reads CASRPGGPNYGYTF. The CDR3 DNA is TGTGCCAGTAGACCTGGCGGTCCTAACTATGGCTACACCTTC.

The V and J genes are TRBV3-1 (or the pseudogene TRBV3-2) and TRBJ1-1; D perhaps matches TRBD1 (5 bases). The CDR3 runs 15 residues. With 1 base removed from V and 1 base from J, the gap between germline ends came to 10 bases. Germline assignment: CDR1 LGHDT and CDR2 YNNKEL (reference sequence). The DNA for the CDR3 is TGTGCCAGCAGCCAAGGGGCGGGGGGGAACACTGAAGCTTTCTTT. Its translation: CASSQGAGGNTEAFF.

Note on this clone: The same CDR3 also results from other DNA sequences found in this sample. This chain uses TRBV20-1 with TRBJ2-7; D ambiguous. Trimming removed 1 base at V and 5 bases at J, with 6 bases between. The germline V gene has CDR1 DFQATT and CDR2 SNEGSKA (reference sequence). The CDR3 is 11 residues long. The CDR3 DNA follows: TGCAGTGCTAGAGCGGGTCACGAGCAGTACGTC. Translating it yields CSARAGHEQYV.

V gene TRBV19 combines with J gene TRBJ1-4; perhaps TRBD1 as D (6 bases). The CDR3 loop spans 14 amino acids. Trimming took 5 bases from V and 5 from J, leaving 12 bases between them. The V gene's germline CDR1 is LNHDA and CDR2 SQIVND (reference sequence). CDR3 sequence reads: CASSYDRRNEKLFF. The CDR3 nucleotides are TGTGCCAGTAGTTACGACAGGAGGAATGAAAAACTGTTTTTT.

The chain employs TRBV15 and TRBJ2-5, with 15 bases that match TRBD2. Germline-derived CDR1 and CDR2 are LNHNV and YYDKDF (reference sequence). The CDR3 spans 17 residues. The trim removed 3 bases at V and 3 bases at J, leaving 5 bases unmatched. CDR3 in amino acids: CATSSTGLAGGKETQYF. The CDR3 coding sequence is TGTGCCACCAGCAGTACCGGACTAGCGGGGGGGAAAGAGACCCAGTACTTC.

The chain recombines TRBV29-1 with TRBJ2-1, with TRBD2 identical over 8 bases. Germline-derived CDR1 and CDR2 are SQVTM and ANQGSEA. The length of the CDR3 is 15 residues. The V and J ends lost 3 bases and 8 bases, in that order; junction bases with no gene match: 12. CDR3 bases: TGCAGCGTTGAGTCTAGGGGACTAGGGTCCCATGAGCAGTTCTTC. Translated: CSVESRGLGSHEQFF.

This chain uses TRBV5-1 with TRBJ2-2, with 14 bases fitting TRBD2. Trimming at V came to 1 base and at J to 3 bases, leaving 5 bases not matched to a gene. The CDR3 consists of 18 residues. Germline V gene sequence: CDR1 SGHRS, CDR2 YFSETQ. The CDR3 coding sequence is TGCGCCAGCAGCTTGCGACTAGCGGGGGGGCCAGACACCGGGGAGCTGTTTTTT. This sequence encodes CASSLRLAGGPDTGELFF.

The genes are TRBV29-1 and TRBJ2-1, with TRBD2 matching 9 bases. CDR3 length: 12 residues. The V segment lost 5 bases and the J segment 7 bases; nucleotides outside the gene matches: 3. Germline CDR1 is SQVTM and CDR2 is ANQGSEA. CDR3 bases: TGCAGCGTTAATAGCGGGGGAAATGAGCAGTTCTTC. It translates to CSVNSGGNEQFF.

The chain combines TRBV29-1 with TRBJ1-4; no clear D gene. Germline values: CDR1 SQVTM, CDR2 ANQGSEA. This CDR3 spans 13 amino acids. Between the trimmed V and J ends, which lost 5 bases and 2 bases, there was a span of 9 bases. The CDR3 DNA follows: TGCAGCGTTCGGTTTTTTACTAATGAAAAACTGTTTTTT. Translated, it gives CSVRFFTNEKLFF.

This clone has just a few counts. This chain uses TRBV5-1 with TRBJ2-3; no reliable D call. CDR3 length: 15 residues. CDR1 is SGHRS, CDR2 YFSETQ, per germline. V was trimmed by 6 bases and J by 4 bases, leaving 18 bases between them. CDR3: CASKSGLSVSDTQYF. The CDR3 coding sequence is TGCGCCAGCAAGAGTGGGCTATCAGTGTCAGATACGCAGTATTTT.

The chain carries TRBV7-2 and TRBJ2-5, with a tentative D call TRBD2 (7 bases). The CDR3 runs to 15 residues. Trimming took 3 bases from V and 1 from J, leaving 12 bases between them. Germline V CDR1 and CDR2: SGHTA, FQGNSA. The DNA of the CDR3 is TGTGCCAGCAGCTTGAACGGGGGGCTCCAAGAGACCCAGTACTTC. As protein: CASSLNGGLQETQYF.

The V call is TRBV30, the J call TRBJ1-1, with D tentatively TRBD1 (5 bases). Trimming took off 2 bases at V and 1 base at J, with 8 bases between the two ends. The CDR3 runs 13 residues. Germline loops: CDR1 GTSNPN, CDR2 SVGIG (reference sequence). This chain's CDR3 is CAWSQTANTEAFF. The CDR3 DNA follows: TGTGCCTGGAGTCAGACAGCGAACACTGAAGCTTTCTTT.

This clone has a single count. J is TRBJ1-5 and V is TRBV30; 7 bases map to TRBD1. The germline CDR1 and CDR2 sequences are GTSNPN and SVGIG (reference sequence). The CDR3 is 13 residues long. Trimming removed 1 base from V and 5 bases from J; junction bases left unmatched: 2. For the CDR3, the DNA is TGTGCCTGGAGTGGGACAGGAGATCAGCCCCAGCATTTT. Translated: CAWSGTGDQPQHF. Variable domain in full (rest from reference TRBV30 and TRBJ1-5): SQTIHQWPATLVQPVGSPLSLECTVEGTSNPNLYWYRQAAGRGLQLLFYSVGIGQISSEVPQNLSASRPQDRQFILSSKKLLLSDSGFYLCAWSGTGDQPQHFGDGTRLSIL.

This clone was counted only a few times. V is TRBV15 and J is TRBJ1-4; TRBD1 might be the D (6 bases). Germline CDR1 and CDR2: LNHNV and YYDKDF (reference sequence). The CDR3 loop spans 13 amino acids. The ends were cut back, 3 bases at V and 8 bases at J, with 10 bases in the middle. In nucleotides, the CDR3 is TGTGCCACCAGCAGGCTCACAGGGGAAAAACTGTTTTTT. It codes for CATSRLTGEKLFF.

The chain links TRBV7-9 to TRBJ1-2; D uncertain. This CDR3 has 11 amino acids. The V and J ends lost 2 bases and 11 bases respectively, with 9 bases between them. Germline V CDR1 and CDR2: SEHNR, FQNEAQ (reference sequence). CDR3 sequence: CASSLNAVYTF. Written as DNA, the CDR3 is TGTGCCAGCAGCTTAAACGCGGTTTACACCTTC.

This clone showed up just a few times. The V and J genes are TRBV10-3 and TRBJ2-3, with 7 bases lining up with TRBD2. The CDR3 spans 13 residues. Trimming at V came to 8 bases and at J to 5 bases, leaving 7 bases not matched to a gene. The germline gives CDR1 ENHRY, CDR2 SYGVKD. CDR3: CAIRGVGEDTQYF. In DNA form, the CDR3 reads TGTGCCATCCGGGGGGTAGGGGAAGATACGCAGTATTTT.

The V call is TRBV6-5, the J call TRBJ2-2, with TRBD1 as a possible D gene (6 bases). Germline V gene data show CDR1 as MNHEY and CDR2 as SVGAGI. With 6 bases removed from V and 3 bases from J, the gap between germline ends came to 11 bases. This CDR3 is 14 amino acids long. CDR3 sequence: CASSRQADTGELFF. DNA for the CDR3: TGTGCCAGCAGCCGACAGGCGGACACCGGGGAGCTGTTTTTT.